A single sample is the source of the 28 T cell receptor beta chains below, sequenced in a study of T cells after yellow fever vaccination. TCRdb called the 5' RACE reads again in MiXCR, with one record for every CDR3 protein. The table records around 100,000 distinct CDR3 sequences, 7% to 8.5% of them present only once. The sequences come from CD8+ T cells sorted from PBMCs, collected 45 days after the yellow fever booster vaccination. The source is a man aged 25 to 45 who received the YFV17D yellow fever vaccine.

As regards this clonotype: One base away lies a much larger clone, so this may be a sequencing read error. The chain links TRBV30 to TRBJ2-3, with D possibly matching TRBD1 (5 bases). Germline values: CDR1 GTSNPN, CDR2 SVGIG (reference sequence). The CDR3 is made up of 13 amino acids. V lost 1 base and J 8 bases, leaving 13 bases between the germline ends. The CDR3 spells CAWSEGPSVTQYF. CDR3 in DNA: TGTGCCTGGAGTGAGGGGCCATCGGTTACGCAGTATTTT.

The table lists this clonotype with many counts. The chain couples TRBV2 to TRBJ2-7; perhaps TRBD2 as D (5 bases). With 5 bases removed from V and 2 bases from J, the gap between germline ends came to 7 bases. CDR1 is SNHLY and CDR2 is FYNNEI in the germline V gene. This CDR3 region has 12 residues. This chain's CDR3 is CASSKRTYEQYF. CDR3 in DNA: TGTGCCAGCAGTAAGCGGACCTACGAGCAGTACTTC.

This clonotype was found many times. The rearrangement uses TRBV5-6 and TRBJ2-7; D is unclear. The V gene lost 0 bases and the J gene lost 0 bases, with 7 bases spanning the gap. The CDR3 runs 14 residues. CDR1 and CDR2 (germline): SGHDT, YYEEEE. The CDR3 protein is CASSLDLNSYEQYF. The CDR3 nucleotides read TGTGCCAGCAGCTTGGATCTCAACTCCTACGAGCAGTACTTC. The complete variable domain, with remaining parts taken from reference TRBV5-6 and TRBJ2-7, reads DAGVTQSPTHLIKTRGQQVTLRCSPKSGHDTVSWYQQALGQGPQFIFQYYEEEERQRGNFPDRFSGHQFPNYSSELNVNALLLGDSALYLCASSLDLNSYEQYFGPGTRLTVT.

This clonotype was seen more than once but under ten times. This sequence joins TRBV3-1 and TRBJ2-3; 10 positions match TRBD2. V lost 4 bases and J lost 3; bases outside the gene matches: 16. Looked up from germline, CDR1 is LGHDT and CDR2 is YNNKEL (reference sequence). The CDR3 is 19 residues long. This chain's CDR3 is CASSPLQPPSGSGTDTQYF. The CDR3 DNA reads as TGTGCCAGCAGCCCCCTACAACCTCCTAGCGGGAGCGGGACAGATACGCAGTATTTT.

This clonotype was detected ten times or more. The chain is built from TRBV6-1 and TRBJ2-1; TRBD2 agrees at 8 bases. J gave up 0 bases and V 5 bases, and 3 bases lay outside the gene matches. This CDR3 region has 15 residues. Germline V gene data show CDR1 as MNHNS and CDR2 as SASEGT. The CDR3 DNA reads as TGTGCCAGCAGTCTAGCGGGTCCCTCCTACAATGAGCAGTTCTTC. Translated: CASSLAGPSYNEQFF.

This clonotype appeared many times. The rearrangement uses TRBV28 and TRBJ2-4, with a weak D call TRBD1 (7 bases). CDR1 and CDR2 (germline): MDHEN, SYDVKM. Trimming removed 2 bases from V and 0 bases from J, with 14 bases in between. The CDR3 is 17 amino acids. In DNA, the CDR3 is TGTGCCAGCAGTTTAGAAAGACAGGGACTAGCCAAAAACATTCAGTACTTC. It yields the protein CASSLERQGLAKNIQYF.

This clonotype was detected many times. The chain has TRBV6-5 and TRBJ1-1; no definite D call. Trimming took 6 bases from V and 5 from J, leaving 13 bases between them. CDR3 size: 13 residues. Germline V lookup: CDR1 MNHEY, CDR2 SVGAGI. CDR3 sequence reads: CASSHGDVTEAFF. CDR3 nucleotides: TGTGCCAGCAGCCACGGGGATGTAACTGAAGCTTTCTTT.

The chain uses TRBV29-1 and TRBJ2-1; 9 nucleotides line up with TRBD1. CDR1 and CDR2 from the germline V gene are SQVTM and ANQGSEA. With V trimmed by 2 bases and J by 6 bases, 5 bases remained unmatched. The CDR3 is made up of 14 amino acids. The CDR3 DNA reads as TGCAGCGTTGAAACCGAGACAGGGGGCAATGAGCAGTTCTTC. Translation gives CSVETETGGNEQFF.

This clonotype was seen many times. V and J are TRBV28 and TRBJ2-1, with D uncertain. In germline, CDR1 is MDHEN, CDR2 SYDVKM. V lost 4 bases and J 13 bases, leaving 17 bases between the germline ends. This CDR3 is built from 13 residues. DNA of the CDR3: TGTGCCAGCAGTTCGCTGACCTCGGCCCGTCAGTTCTTC. Translation: CASSSLTSARQFF.

In this sample, this clonotype turned up many times. The J gene is TRBJ2-7, the V gene TRBV27, with TRBD1 as a possible D gene (5 bases). V dropped 2 bases and J dropped 5 bases, with 10 bases sitting between them. This CDR3 region has 13 residues. Germline loops: CDR1 MNHEY, CDR2 SMNVEV (reference sequence). CDR3 DNA: TGTGCCAGCAGTTTAAACGGACACCACGAGCAGTACTTC. Its protein product is CASSLNGHHEQYF.

This clonotype has ten or more counts. The rearrangement links TRBV21-1 to TRBJ2-7; TRBD2, the table's D call, was not compared with the DNA. TRBV21-1 represents a pseudogene. This CDR3 is 17 amino acids long. The CDR3 reads CASSKEGITEGGYEQYF. Written as DNA, the CDR3 is TGTGCCAGCAGCAAAGAGGGGATAACGGAGGGCGGGTACGAGCAGTACTTC.

This clonotype has ten or more counts. The chain couples TRBV4-3 to TRBJ2-7, with 10 bases aligning to TRBD2. This CDR3 spans 16 amino acids. After removal of 0 bases from V and 7 bases from J, the junction contained 9 bases not matched to a gene. Germline V gives CDR1 LGHNA, CDR2 YSLEER. The CDR3 loop reads CASSQERLAGVGEQYF. CDR3 DNA: TGCGCCAGCAGCCAAGAACGTCTAGCGGGAGTGGGTGAGCAGTACTTC.

This clonotype has a count of ten or more. V is TRBV6-5 and J is TRBJ2-7; D is ambiguous. Trimming took 2 bases from V and 2 from J, leaving 10 bases between them. The CDR3 is 14 amino acids. Germline loops: CDR1 MNHEY, CDR2 SVGAGI. CDR3 bases: TGTGCCAGCAGTTACCCTGGACGGACCTACGAGCAGTACTTC. Its protein product is CASSYPGRTYEQYF.

This clonotype has at least ten counts. The chain joins TRBV5-1 to TRBJ2-3; D is possibly TRBD1 (6 bases). Looked up from germline, CDR1 is SGHRS and CDR2 is YFSETQ. The CDR3 has 15 amino acids. V dropped 3 bases and J dropped 0 bases, with 11 bases sitting between them. CDR3 bases: TGCGCCAGCAGCTCTGGACAGACGAGCACAGATACGCAGTATTTT. Residues: CASSSGQTSTDTQYF.

As for this clonotype: A much larger clone lies a single base off, so this may be a read error. The chain employs TRBV9 and TRBJ2-7; D is possibly TRBD1 (6 bases). The germline V gene encodes CDR1 SGDLS and CDR2 YYNGEE. The CDR3 is 14 residues long. The CDR3 here is CASSPSGTPYGQYF. In DNA form, the CDR3 reads TGTGCCAGCAGCCCATCCGGGACACCCTACGGGCAGTACTTC.

This clonotype occurred many times. The chain has TRBV4-2 and TRBJ1-2; 7 bases line up with TRBD1. V trimming: 5 bases; J trimming: 8 bases; junction bases outside the gene matches: 5. The CDR3 length is 12 residues. Looked up from germline, CDR1 is LGHNA and CDR2 is YNFKEQ. The CDR3 sequence: CASSNRGEGYTF. CDR3 in DNA: TGTGCCAGCAGCAACAGGGGTGAAGGCTACACCTTC.

Ten or more counts support this clonotype. The chain recombines TRBV27 with TRBJ2-5; no definite D call. The CDR3 totals 11 residues. The germline gives CDR1 MNHEY, CDR2 SMNVEV (reference sequence). V was shortened by 6 bases and J by 2 bases, with 4 bases between the two germline ends. CDR3 loop: CASRGQETQYF. Written as DNA, the CDR3 is TGTGCCAGCAGGGGACAAGAGACCCAGTACTTC.

This clonotype was counted many times. The V call is TRBV11-3, the J call TRBJ2-1, with no clear D. Germline CDR1 and CDR2: SGHNT and YENEEA. The ends were cut back, 5 bases at V and 7 bases at J, with 9 bases in the middle. The CDR3 loop spans 12 amino acids. The CDR3 here is CASSVVPNEQFF. The CDR3 DNA follows: TGTGCCAGCAGCGTCGTACCTAATGAGCAGTTCTTC.

V is TRBV20-1 and J is TRBJ2-7, with 8 bases fitting TRBD2. Trimming removed 4 bases from V and 4 bases from J; junction bases left unmatched: 15. The CDR3 covers 16 residues. From germline, CDR1 is DFQATT and CDR2 SNEGSKA (reference sequence). The CDR3 reads CSATTVVSGSLYEQYF. The CDR3 coding sequence is TGCAGTGCTACAACGGTCGTCAGCGGGAGTTTGTACGAGCAGTACTTC.

This clonotype was counted many times. This sequence joins TRBV27 and TRBJ2-1; 7 bases match TRBD1. Germline CDR1 MNHEY, CDR2 SMNVEV (reference sequence). The CDR3 contains 15 residues. The V segment lost 4 bases and the J segment 5 bases; nucleotides outside the gene matches: 8. CDR3 residues: CASSSYRQGNNEQFF. DNA of the CDR3: TGTGCCAGCAGTTCTTATCGACAGGGCAACAATGAGCAGTTCTTC.

The table lists this clonotype with many counts. This chain uses TRBV12-3 or TRBV12-4 with TRBJ2-7, with D hard to call. CDR3 size: 12 residues. V dropped 6 bases and J dropped 3 bases, with 9 bases sitting between them. The CDR3 here is CASRSTNYEQYF. CDR3 in DNA: TGTGCCAGCAGGTCCACTAACTACGAGCAGTACTTC.

This clonotype showed up just a few times. The rearrangement links TRBV20-1 to TRBJ2-2; D gene unclear. V lost 0 bases to trimming and J lost 3 bases, with 8 bases between them. The CDR3 totals 14 residues. Germline values: CDR1 DFQATT, CDR2 SNEGSKA (reference sequence). The chain's CDR3 is CSARDLRDTGELFF. The CDR3 bases are TGCAGTGCTAGAGATTTAAGAGACACCGGGGAGCTGTTTTTT.

This clonotype showed up just a few times. This chain links TRBV9 with TRBJ2-1; TRBD2 agrees at 11 bases. Germline assignment: CDR1 SGDLS and CDR2 YYNGEE. The CDR3 extends over 15 amino acids. V lost 0 bases to trimming and J lost 9 bases; unmatched junction nucleotides: 5. The CDR3 protein is CASSVVTSGDGEQFF. The CDR3 region has the DNA TGTGCCAGCAGCGTAGTGACTAGCGGGGACGGTGAGCAGTTCTTC.

The V and J genes are TRBV12-3 or TRBV12-4 and TRBJ1-5; D may be TRBD1 (5 bases). With 3 bases removed from V and 4 bases from J, the gap between germline ends came to 13 bases. The CDR3 has 15 amino acids. This CDR3 reads CASSLGGTGNQPQHF. The CDR3 bases are TGTGCCAGCAGTTTGGGAGGGACTGGAAATCAGCCCCAGCATTTT.

Only a few counts were recorded for this clonotype. The chain carries TRBV3-1 and TRBJ2-5, with a possible D match to TRBD2 (5 bases). The CDR3 spans 17 residues. CDR1 is LGHDT, CDR2 YNNKEL, per germline (reference sequence). V shed 0 bases and J shed 4 bases, with 18 bases lying between them. In nucleotides, the CDR3 is TGTGCCAGCAGCCAAGATCGGGTGGACTCCCCTTTAGAGACCCAGTACTTC. As protein: CASSQDRVDSPLETQYF.

This clonotype was counted many times. The chain is built from TRBV15 and TRBJ2-1; 7 nucleotides line up with TRBD2. The CDR3 is made up of 18 amino acids. The V segment lost 0 bases and the J segment 3 bases; nucleotides outside the gene matches: 11. Germline assignment: CDR1 LNHNV and CDR2 YYDKDF (reference sequence). CDR3: CATSRDSLASGYYNEQFF. Here the CDR3 DNA reads TGTGCCACCAGCAGAGATAGCTTGGCTAGCGGATACTACAATGAGCAGTTCTTC. The full variable domain, its missing parts supplied by reference TRBV15 and TRBJ2-1, is DAMVIQNPRYQVTQFGKPVTLSCSQTLNHNVMYWYQQKSSQAPKLLFHYYDKDFNNEADTPDNFQSRRPNTSFCFLDIRSPGLGDTAMYLCATSRDSLASGYYNEQFFGPGTRLTVL.

This clonotype has ten or more counts. The V call is TRBV19, the J call TRBJ1-2; D uncertain. The CDR3 is 12 amino acids. The ends were cut back, 9 bases at V and 0 bases at J, with 8 bases in the middle. The germline V gene encodes CDR1 LNHDA and CDR2 SQIVND (reference sequence). CDR3 coding DNA: TGTGCCAGCACGGATGCTAACTATGGCTACACCTTC. Protein sequence: CASTDANYGYTF.

This clonotype occurred a few times. CDR3 region: CASSWGAGVQETQYF. For the CDR3, the DNA is TGTGCCAGCAGCTGGGGAGCGGGAGTCCAAGAGACCCAGTACTTC. This sequence joins TRBV5-5 and TRBJ2-5, with TRBD2 identical over 8 bases. CDR3 size: 15 residues. V was pared by 3 bases and J by 1 base, with 5 bases of the junction left unmatched. From germline, CDR1 is SGHKS and CDR2 YYEKEE (reference sequence).